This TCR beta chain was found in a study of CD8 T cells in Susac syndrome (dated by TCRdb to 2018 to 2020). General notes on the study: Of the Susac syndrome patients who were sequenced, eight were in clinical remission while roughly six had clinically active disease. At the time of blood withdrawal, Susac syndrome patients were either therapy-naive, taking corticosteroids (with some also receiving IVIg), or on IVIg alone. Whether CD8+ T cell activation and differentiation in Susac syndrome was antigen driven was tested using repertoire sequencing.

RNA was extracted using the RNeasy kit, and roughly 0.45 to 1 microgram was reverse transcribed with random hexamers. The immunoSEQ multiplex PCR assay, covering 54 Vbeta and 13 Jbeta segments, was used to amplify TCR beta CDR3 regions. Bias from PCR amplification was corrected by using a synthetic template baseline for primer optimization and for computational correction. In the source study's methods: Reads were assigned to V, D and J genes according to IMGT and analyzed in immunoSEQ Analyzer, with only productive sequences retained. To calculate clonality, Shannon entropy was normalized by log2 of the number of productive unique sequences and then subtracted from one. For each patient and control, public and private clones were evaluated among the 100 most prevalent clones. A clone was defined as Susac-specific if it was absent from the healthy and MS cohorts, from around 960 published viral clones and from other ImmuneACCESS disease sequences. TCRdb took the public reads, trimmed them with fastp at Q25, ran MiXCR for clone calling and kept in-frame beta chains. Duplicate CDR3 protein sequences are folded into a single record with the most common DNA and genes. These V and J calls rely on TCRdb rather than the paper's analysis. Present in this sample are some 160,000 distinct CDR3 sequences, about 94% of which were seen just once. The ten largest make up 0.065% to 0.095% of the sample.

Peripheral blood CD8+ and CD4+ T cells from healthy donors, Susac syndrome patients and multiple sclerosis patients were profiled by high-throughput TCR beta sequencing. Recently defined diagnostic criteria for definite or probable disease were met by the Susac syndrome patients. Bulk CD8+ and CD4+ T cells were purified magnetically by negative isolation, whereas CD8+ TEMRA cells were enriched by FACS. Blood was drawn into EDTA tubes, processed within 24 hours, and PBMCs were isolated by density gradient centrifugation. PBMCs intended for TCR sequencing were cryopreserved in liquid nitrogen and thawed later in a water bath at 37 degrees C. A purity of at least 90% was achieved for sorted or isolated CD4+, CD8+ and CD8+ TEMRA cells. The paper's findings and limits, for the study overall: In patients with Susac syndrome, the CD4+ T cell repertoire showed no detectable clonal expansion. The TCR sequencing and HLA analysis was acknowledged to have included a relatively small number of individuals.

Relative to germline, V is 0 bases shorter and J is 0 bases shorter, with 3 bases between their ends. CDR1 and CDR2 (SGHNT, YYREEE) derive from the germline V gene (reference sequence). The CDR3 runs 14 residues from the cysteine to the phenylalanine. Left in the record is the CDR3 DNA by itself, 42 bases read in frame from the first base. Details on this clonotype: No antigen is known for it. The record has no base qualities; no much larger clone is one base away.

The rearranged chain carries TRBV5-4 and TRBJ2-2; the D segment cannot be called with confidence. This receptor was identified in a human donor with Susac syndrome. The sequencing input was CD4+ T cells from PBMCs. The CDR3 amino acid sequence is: CASSLDPNTGELFF. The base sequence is TGTGCCAGCAGCTTGGACCCGAACACCGGGGAGCTGTTTTTT.